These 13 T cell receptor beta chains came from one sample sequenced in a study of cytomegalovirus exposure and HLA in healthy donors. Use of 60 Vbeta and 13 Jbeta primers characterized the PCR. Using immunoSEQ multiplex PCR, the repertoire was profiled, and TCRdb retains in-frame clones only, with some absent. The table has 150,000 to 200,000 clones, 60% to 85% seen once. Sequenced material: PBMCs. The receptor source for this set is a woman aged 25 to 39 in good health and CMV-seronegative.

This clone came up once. CDR3 coding DNA: TGTGCCAGCAGTGACAGGGACACAGATACGCAGTATTTT. Translation gives CASSDRDTDTQYF. The chain recombines TRBV2 with TRBJ2-3; the D gene is possibly TRBD1 (5 bases). This CDR3 is 13 amino acids long. V was trimmed by 3 bases and J by 2 bases, leaving 6 bases between them. Germline V gives CDR1 SNHLY, CDR2 FYNNEI.

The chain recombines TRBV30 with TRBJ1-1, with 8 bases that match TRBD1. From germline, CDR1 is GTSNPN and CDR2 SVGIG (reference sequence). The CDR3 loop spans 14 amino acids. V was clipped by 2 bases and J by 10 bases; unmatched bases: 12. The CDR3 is CAWSFLGRGRPAFF. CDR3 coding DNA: TGTGCCTGGAGTTTTTTGGGCAGGGGGCGCCCAGCTTTCTTT.

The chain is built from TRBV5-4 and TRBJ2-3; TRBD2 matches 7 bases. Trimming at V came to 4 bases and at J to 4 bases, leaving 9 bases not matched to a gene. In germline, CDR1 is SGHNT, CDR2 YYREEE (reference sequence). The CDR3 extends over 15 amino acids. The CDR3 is CASSPGGNPSDTQYF. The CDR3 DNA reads TGTGCCAGCAGCCCCGGGGGGAACCCCTCAGATACGCAGTATTTT.

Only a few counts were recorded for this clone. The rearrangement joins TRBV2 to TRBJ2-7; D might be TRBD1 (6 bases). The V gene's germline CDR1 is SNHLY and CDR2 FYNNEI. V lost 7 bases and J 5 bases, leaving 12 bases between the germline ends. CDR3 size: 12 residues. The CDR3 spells CASMRTANEQYF. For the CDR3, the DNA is TGTGCCAGCATGAGGACAGCCAACGAGCAGTACTTC.

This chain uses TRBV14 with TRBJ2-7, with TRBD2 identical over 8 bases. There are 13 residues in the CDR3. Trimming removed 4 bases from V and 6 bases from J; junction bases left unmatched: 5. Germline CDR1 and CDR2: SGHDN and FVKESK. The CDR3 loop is CASSPSGGREQYF. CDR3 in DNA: TGTGCCAGCAGCCCCTCGGGGGGGCGCGAGCAGTACTTC.

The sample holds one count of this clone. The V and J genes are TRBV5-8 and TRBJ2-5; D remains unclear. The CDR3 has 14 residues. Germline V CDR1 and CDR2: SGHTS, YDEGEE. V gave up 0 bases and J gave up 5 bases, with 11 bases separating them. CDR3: CASSLEPVTETQYF. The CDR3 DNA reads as TGTGCCAGCAGCTTGGAGCCCGTTACGGAGACCCAGTACTTC.

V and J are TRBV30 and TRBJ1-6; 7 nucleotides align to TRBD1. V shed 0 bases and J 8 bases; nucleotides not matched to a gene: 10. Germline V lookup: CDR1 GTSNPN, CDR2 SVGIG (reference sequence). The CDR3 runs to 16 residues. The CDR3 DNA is TGTGCCTGGAGTGTCTCAGGGGGGATGTGGCATTCACCCCTCCACTTT. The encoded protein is CAWSVSGGMWHSPLHF.

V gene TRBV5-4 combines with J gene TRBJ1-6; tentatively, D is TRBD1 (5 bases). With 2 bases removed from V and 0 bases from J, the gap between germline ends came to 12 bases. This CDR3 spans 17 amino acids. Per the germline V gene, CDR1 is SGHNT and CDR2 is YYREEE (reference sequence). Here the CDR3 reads CASSFSGGSSYNSPLHF. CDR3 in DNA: TGTGCCAGCAGCTTTTCCGGGGGTAGCTCCTATAATTCACCCCTCCACTTT.

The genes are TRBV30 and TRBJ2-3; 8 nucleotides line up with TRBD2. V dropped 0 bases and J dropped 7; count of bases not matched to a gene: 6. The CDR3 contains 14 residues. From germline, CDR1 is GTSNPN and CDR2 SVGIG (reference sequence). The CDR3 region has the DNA TGTGCCTGGAGTGTTAGTAGCGGGGTGTATACGCAGTATTTT. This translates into CAWSVSSGVYTQYF. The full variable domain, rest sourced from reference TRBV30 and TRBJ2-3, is SQTIHQWPATLVQPVGSPLSLECTVEGTSNPNLYWYRQAAGRGLQLLFYSVGIGQISSEVPQNLSASRPQDRQFILSSKKLLLSDSGFYLCAWSVSSGVYTQYFGPGTRLTVL.

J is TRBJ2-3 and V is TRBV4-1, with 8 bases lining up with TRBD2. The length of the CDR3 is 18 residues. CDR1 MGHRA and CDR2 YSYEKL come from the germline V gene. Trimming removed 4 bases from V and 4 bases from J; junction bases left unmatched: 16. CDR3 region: CASSLSGRGARTPDTQYF. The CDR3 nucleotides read TGCGCCAGCAGCCTATCGGGGCGGGGGGCCCGAACCCCAGATACGCAGTATTTT.

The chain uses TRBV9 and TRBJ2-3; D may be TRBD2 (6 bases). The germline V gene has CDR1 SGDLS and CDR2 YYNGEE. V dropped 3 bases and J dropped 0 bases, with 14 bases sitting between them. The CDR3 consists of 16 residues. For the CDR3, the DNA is TGTGCCAGCAGCGGTAGCTGGGCGGGGAGCACAGATACGCAGTATTTT. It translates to CASSGSWAGSTDTQYF.

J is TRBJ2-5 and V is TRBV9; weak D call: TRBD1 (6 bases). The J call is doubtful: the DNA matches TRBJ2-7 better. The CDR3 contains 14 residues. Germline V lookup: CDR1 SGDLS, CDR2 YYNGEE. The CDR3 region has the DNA TGTGCCAGCAGCGGTACAGGGTCCTCCTACGAGCAGTACTTC. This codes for CASSGTGSSYEQYF.

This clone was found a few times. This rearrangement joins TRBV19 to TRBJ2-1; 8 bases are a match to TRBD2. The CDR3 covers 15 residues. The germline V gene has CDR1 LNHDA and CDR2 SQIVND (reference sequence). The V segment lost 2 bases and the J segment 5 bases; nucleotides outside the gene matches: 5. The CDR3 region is CASSISGGPHNEQFF. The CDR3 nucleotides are TGTGCCAGTAGTATAAGCGGGGGCCCCCACAATGAGCAGTTCTTC.